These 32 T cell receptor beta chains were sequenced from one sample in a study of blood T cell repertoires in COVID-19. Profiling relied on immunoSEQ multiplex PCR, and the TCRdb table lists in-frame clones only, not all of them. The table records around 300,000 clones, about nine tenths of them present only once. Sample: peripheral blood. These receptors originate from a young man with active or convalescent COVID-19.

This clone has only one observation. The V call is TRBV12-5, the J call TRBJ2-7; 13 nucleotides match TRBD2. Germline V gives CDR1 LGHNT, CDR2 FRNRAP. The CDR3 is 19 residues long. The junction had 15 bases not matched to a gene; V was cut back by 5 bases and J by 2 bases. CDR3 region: CASGAIRVTSGGQTYEQYF. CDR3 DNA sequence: TGTGCTAGTGGTGCCATCCGGGTGACTAGCGGGGGGCAAACCTACGAGCAGTACTTC.

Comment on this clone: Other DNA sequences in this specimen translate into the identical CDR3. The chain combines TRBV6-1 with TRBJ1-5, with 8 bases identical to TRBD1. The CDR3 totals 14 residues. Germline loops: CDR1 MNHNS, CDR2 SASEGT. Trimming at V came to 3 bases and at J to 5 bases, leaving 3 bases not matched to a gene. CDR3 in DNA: TGTGCCAGCAGTGACAGGGGGCCACATCAGCCCCAGCATTTT. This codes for CASSDRGPHQPQHF.

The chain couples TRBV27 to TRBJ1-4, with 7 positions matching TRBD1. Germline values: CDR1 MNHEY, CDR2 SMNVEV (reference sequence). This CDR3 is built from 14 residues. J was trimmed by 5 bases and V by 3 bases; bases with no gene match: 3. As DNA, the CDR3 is TGTGCCAGCAGTTTTATGACAGGGAATGAAAAACTGTTTTTT. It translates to CASSFMTGNEKLFF.

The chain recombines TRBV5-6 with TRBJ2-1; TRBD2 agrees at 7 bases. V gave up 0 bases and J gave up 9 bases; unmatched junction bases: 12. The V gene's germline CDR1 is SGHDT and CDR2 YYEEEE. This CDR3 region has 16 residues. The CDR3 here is CASSLAPSGHPGEQFF. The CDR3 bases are TGTGCCAGCAGCTTGGCCCCTAGCGGCCATCCTGGTGAGCAGTTCTTC.

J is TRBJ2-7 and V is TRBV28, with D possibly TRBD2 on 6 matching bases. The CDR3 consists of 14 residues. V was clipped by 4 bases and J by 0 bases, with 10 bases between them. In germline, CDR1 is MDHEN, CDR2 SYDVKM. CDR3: CASSSGVLSYEQYF. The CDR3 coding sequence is TGTGCCAGCAGTTCGGGGGTCCTCTCCTACGAGCAGTACTTC.

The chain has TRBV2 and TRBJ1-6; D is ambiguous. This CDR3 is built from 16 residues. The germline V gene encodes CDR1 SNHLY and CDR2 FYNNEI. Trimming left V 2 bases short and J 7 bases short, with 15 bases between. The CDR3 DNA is TGTGCCAGCAGTGAAAGCTCACCTCGAGGGAATTCACCCCTCCACTTT. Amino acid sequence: CASSESSPRGNSPLHF. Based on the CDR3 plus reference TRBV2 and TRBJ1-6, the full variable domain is EPEVTQTPSHQVTQMGQEVILRCVPISNHLYFYWYRQILGQKVEFLVSFYNNEISEKSEIFDDQFSVERPDGSNFTLKIRSTKLEDSAMYFCASSESSPRGNSPLHFGNGTRLTVT.

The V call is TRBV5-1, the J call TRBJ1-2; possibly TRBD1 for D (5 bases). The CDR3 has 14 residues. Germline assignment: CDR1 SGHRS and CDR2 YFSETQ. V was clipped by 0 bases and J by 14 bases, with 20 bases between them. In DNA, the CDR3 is TGCGCCAGCAGCTTGGGCCCGACAGCTATGGCTAAAACCTTC. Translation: CASSLGPTAMAKTF.

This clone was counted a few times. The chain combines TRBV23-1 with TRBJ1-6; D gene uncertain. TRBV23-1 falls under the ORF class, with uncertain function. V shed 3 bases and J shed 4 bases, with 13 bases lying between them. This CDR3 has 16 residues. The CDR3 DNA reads TGCGCCAGCAGTCACCCGCAGTCCCATTATAATTCACCCCTCCACTTT. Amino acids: CASSHPQSHYNSPLHF.

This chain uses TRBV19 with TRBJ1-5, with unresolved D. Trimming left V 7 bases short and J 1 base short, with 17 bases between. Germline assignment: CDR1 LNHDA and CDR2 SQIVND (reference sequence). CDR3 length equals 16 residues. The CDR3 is CASNLLGGMSNQPQHF. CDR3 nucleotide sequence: TGTGCCAGTAATCTATTGGGAGGGATGAGCAATCAGCCCCAGCATTTT.

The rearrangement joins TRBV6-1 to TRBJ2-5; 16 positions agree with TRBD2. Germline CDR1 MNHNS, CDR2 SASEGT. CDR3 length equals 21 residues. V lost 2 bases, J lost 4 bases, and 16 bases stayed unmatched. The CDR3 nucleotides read TGTGCCAGCAGTGAACGGTGGTGGGGACTAGCGGGAGGGAAGAATGGAGAGACCCAGTACTTC. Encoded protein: CASSERWWGLAGGKNGETQYF.

The CDR3 nucleotides read TGTGCCATCAGTGAGGTATTCGGGGGCTCCTACGAGCAGTACTTC. Encoded protein: CAISEVFGGSYEQYF. The rearrangement joins TRBV10-3 to TRBJ2-7; a possible D gene is TRBD2 (6 bases). CDR3 size: 15 residues. V was clipped by 2 bases and J by 0 bases, with 11 bases between them. Germline-derived CDR1 and CDR2 are ENHRY and SYGVKD.

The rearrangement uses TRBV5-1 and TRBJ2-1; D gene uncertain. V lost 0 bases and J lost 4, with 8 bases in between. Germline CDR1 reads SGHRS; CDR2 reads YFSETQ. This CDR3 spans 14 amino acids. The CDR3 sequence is CASSLETTYNEQFF. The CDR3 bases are TGCGCCAGCAGCTTGGAGACAACTTACAATGAGCAGTTCTTC. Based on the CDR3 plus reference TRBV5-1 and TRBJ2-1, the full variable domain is KAGVTQTPRYLIKTRGQQVTLSCSPISGHRSVSWYQQTPGQGLQFLFEYFSETQRNKGNFPGRFSGRQFSNSRSEMNVSTLELGDSALYLCASSLETTYNEQFFGPGTRLTVL.

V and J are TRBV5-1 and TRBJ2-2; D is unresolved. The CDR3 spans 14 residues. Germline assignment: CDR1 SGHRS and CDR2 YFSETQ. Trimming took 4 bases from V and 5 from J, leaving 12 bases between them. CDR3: CASSVQVITGELFF. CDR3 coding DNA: TGCGCCAGCAGCGTCCAGGTTATAACCGGGGAGCTGTTTTTT.

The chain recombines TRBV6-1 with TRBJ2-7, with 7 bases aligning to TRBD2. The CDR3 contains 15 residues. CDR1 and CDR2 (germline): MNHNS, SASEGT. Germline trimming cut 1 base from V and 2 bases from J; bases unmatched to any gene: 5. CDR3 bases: TGTGCCAGCAGTGAAGTGGGGGAGGGTGCCTACGAGCAGTACTTC. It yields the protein CASSEVGEGAYEQYF.

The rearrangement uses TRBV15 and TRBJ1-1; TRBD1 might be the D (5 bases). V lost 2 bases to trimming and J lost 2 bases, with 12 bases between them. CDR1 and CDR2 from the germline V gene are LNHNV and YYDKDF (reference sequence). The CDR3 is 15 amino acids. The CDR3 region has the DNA TGTGCCACCAGCAGACCTGACAGCCTTAACACTGAAGCTTTCTTT. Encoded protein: CATSRPDSLNTEAFF.

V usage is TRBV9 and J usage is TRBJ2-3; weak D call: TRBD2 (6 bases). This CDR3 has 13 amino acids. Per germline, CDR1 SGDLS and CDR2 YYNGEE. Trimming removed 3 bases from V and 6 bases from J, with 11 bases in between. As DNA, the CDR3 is TGTGCCAGCAGCGAGCCGGGACTCGATACGCAGTATTTT. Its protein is CASSEPGLDTQYF.

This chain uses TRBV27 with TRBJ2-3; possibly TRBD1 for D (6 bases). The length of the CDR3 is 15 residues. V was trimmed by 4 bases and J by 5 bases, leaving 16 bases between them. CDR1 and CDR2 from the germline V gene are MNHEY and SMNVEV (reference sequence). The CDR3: CASSSFRGNEDTQYF. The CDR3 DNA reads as TGTGCCAGCAGTTCCTTCAGGGGCAATGAAGATACGCAGTATTTT.

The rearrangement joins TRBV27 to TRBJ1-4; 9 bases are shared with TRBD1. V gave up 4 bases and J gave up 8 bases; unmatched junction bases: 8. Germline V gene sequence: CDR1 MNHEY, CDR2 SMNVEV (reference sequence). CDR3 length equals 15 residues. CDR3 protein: CASSYTGGSTEKLFF. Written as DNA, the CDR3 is TGTGCCAGCAGTTATACAGGGGGCAGTACGGAAAAACTGTTTTTT.

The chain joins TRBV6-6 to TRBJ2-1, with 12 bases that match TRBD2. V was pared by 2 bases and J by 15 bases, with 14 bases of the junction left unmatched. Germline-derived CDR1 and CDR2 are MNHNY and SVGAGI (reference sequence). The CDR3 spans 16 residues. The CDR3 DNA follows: TGTGCCAGCAGTTACACCCGGACTAGCGGGACCCTAGGGCTGTTCTTC. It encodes CASSYTRTSGTLGLFF.

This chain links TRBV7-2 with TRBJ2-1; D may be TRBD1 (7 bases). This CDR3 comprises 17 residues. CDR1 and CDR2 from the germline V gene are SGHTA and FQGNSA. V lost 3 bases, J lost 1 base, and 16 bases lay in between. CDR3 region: CASSFFPRGRSYNEQFF. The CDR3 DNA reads TGTGCCAGCAGCTTTTTTCCCAGGGGGAGGTCCTACAATGAGCAGTTCTTC. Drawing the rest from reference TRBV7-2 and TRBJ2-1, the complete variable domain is GAGVSQSPSNKVTEKGKDVELRCDPISGHTALYWYRQSLGQGLEFLIYFQGNSAPDKSGLPSDRFSAERTGGSVSTLTIQRTQQEDSAVYLCASSFFPRGRSYNEQFFGPGTRLTVL.

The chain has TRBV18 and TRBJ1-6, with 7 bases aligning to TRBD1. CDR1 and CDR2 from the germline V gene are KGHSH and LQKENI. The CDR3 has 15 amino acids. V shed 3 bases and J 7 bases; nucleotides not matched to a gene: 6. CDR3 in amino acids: CASSPSQGRNSPLHF. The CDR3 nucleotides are TGTGCCAGCTCACCCTCACAGGGGAGGAATTCACCCCTCCACTTT.

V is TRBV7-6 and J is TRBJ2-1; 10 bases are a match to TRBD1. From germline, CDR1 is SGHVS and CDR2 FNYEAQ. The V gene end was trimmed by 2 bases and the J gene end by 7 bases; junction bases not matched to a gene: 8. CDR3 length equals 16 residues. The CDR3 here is CASSLLGQGFHNEQFF. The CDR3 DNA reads TGTGCCAGCAGCTTATTGGGACAGGGGTTTCATAATGAGCAGTTCTTC.

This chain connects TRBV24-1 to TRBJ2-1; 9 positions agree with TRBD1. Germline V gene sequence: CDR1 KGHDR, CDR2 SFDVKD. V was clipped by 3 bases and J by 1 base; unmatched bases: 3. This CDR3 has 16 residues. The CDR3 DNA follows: TGTGCCACCAGTGATCGGACAGGGGCATCCTACAATGAGCAGTTCTTC. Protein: CATSDRTGASYNEQFF.

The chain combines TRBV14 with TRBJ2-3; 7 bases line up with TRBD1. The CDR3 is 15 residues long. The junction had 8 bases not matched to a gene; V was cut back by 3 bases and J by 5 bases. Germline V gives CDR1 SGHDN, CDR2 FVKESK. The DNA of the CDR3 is TGTGCCAGCAGCCAGAACAGGGGTTTCAAAGATACGCAGTATTTT. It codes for CASSQNRGFKDTQYF. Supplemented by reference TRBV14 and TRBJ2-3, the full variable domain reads EAGVTQFPSHSVIEKGQTVTLRCDPISGHDNLYWYRRVMGKEIKFLLHFVKESKQDESGMPNNRFLAERTGGTYSTLKVQPAELEDSGVYFCASSQNRGFKDTQYFGPGTRLTVL.

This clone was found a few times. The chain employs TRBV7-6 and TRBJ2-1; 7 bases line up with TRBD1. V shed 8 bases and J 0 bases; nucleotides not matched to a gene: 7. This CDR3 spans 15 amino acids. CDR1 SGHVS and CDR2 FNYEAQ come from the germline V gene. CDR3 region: CASGQDTSSYNEQFF. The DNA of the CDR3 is TGTGCCAGCGGACAGGACACAAGCTCCTACAATGAGCAGTTCTTC. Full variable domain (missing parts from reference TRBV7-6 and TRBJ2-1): GAGVSQSPRYKVTKRGQDVALRCDPISGHVSLYWYRQALGQGPEFLTYFNYEAQQDKSGLPNDRFSAERPEGSISTLTIQRTEQRDSAMYRCASGQDTSSYNEQFFGPGTRLTVL.

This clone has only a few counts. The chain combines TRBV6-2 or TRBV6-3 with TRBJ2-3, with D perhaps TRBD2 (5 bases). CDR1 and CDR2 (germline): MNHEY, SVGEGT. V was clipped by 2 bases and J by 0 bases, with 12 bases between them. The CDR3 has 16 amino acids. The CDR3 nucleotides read TGTGCCAGCAGTTACGAGGCGGGTTATAGCACAGATACGCAGTATTTT. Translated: CASSYEAGYSTDTQYF.

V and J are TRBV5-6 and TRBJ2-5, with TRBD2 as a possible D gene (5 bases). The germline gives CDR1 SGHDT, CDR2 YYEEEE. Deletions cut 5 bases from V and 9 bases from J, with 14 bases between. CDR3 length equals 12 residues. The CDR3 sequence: CASSTNLGAQYF. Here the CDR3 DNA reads TGTGCCAGCAGTACTAACCTCGGGGCCCAGTACTTC.

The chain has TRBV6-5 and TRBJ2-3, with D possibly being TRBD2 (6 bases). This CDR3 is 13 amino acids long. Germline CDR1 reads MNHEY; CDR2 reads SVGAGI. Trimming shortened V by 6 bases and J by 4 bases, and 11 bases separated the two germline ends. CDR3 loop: CASRTGVADTQYF. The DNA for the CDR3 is TGTGCCAGCAGGACGGGGGTCGCAGATACGCAGTATTTT.

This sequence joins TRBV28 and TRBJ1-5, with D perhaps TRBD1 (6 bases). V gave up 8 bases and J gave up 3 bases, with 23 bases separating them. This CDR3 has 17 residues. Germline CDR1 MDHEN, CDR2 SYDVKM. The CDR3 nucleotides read TGTGCCAGCCTCGACTTACAGGGAGATTCAATCAATCAGCCCCAGCATTTT. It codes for CASLDLQGDSINQPQHF.

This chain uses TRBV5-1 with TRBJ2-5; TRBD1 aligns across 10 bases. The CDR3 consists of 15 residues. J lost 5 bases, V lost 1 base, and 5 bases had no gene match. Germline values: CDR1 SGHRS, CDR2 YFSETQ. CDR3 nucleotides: TGCGCCAGCAGCTTGAGGACAGGGGGTCGGGAGACCCAGTACTTC. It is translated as CASSLRTGGRETQYF.

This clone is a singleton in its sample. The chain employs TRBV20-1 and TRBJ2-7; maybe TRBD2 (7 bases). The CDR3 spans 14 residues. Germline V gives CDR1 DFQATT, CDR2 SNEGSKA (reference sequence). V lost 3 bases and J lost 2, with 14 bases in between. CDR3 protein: CSASFAGDTYEQYF. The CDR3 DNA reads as TGCAGTGCTAGTTTTGCGGGGGACACCTACGAGCAGTACTTC.

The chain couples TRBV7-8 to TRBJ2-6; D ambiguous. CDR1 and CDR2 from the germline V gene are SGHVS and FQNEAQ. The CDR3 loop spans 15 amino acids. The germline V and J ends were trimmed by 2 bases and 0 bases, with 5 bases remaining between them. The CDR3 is CASSLYFSGANVLTF. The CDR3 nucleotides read TGTGCCAGCAGCTTATATTTCTCTGGGGCCAACGTCCTGACTTTC. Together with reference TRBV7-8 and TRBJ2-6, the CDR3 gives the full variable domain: GAGVSQSPRYKVAKRGQDVALRCDPISGHVSLFWYQQALGQGPEFLTYFQNEAQLDKSGLPSDRFFAERPEGSVSTLKIQRTQQEDSAVYLCASSLYFSGANVLTFGAGSRLTVL.